The count of the clone carrying this TCR beta chain is one. Its target is not known. The CDR3 runs to 13 residues. V lost 6 bases, J lost 10 bases, and 4 bases stayed unmatched. Germline V gene data show CDR1 as LNHDA and CDR2 as SQIVND (reference sequence). The data stem from a study of T cell responses to AZD1222 COVID-19 vaccine. Findings and caveats of the study: Following two doses of AZD1222, Spike-specific TCR breadth and depth rose. The study reported that nearly half of spike-specific TCRs target unmutated variant regions.

Here immunoSEQ multiplex PCR was the method, and the copy in TCRdb shows in-frame clones only, minus some. The table records 110,000 or so clones, around nine tenths of them present only once. The sample was peripheral blood, taken on day 0 of AZD1222 vaccination. This sequence was found in an adult in good health. The chain couples TRBV19 to TRBJ2-5, with TRBD2 matching 14 bases. CDR3 residues: CASRSGLAGGQYF. CDR3 DNA: TGTGCCAGTAGAAGCGGACTAGCGGGGGGCCAGTACTTC.